The 17 T cell receptor beta chains listed next were all sequenced from one sample in a study of blood T cell repertoires in COVID-19. Some clones are missing from TCRdb's copy, which holds only in-frame ones; the method was immunoSEQ multiplex PCR. The data contain 150,000 to 200,000 clones, roughly 80% of them singletons. Sequencing was carried out using peripheral blood. The receptors here all came from a woman in her 70s with COVID-19, enrolled during active disease.

The rearrangement joins TRBV19 to TRBJ1-1; no clear D. The CDR3 is 13 residues long. Germline assignment: CDR1 LNHDA and CDR2 SQIVND (reference sequence). The V end was cut by 0 bases, the J end by 7 bases, with 9 bases between. The CDR3 spells CASSIEAHREAFF. CDR3 nucleotide sequence: TGTGCCAGTAGTATAGAGGCCCACCGTGAAGCTTTCTTT.

The chain links TRBV6-2 or TRBV6-3 to TRBJ1-1; the match to TRBD1 covers 9 bases. Trimming removed 2 bases from V and 2 bases from J; junction bases left unmatched: 6. This CDR3 is 16 amino acids long. Germline V lookup: CDR1 MNHEY, CDR2 SVGEGT. Here the CDR3 DNA reads TGTGCCAGCAGTTACGGGGACAGGGCCTCAAACACTGAAGCTTTCTTT. It codes for CASSYGDRASNTEAFF.

This chain links TRBV5-1 with TRBJ1-2; maybe TRBD1 (6 bases). V was shortened by 7 bases and J by 8 bases, with 18 bases between the two germline ends. Germline-derived CDR1 and CDR2 are SGHRS and YFSETQ. The CDR3 spans 13 residues. The CDR3 DNA follows: TGCGCCAGCGAGGGACAAGATTATCAAGGCTACACCTTC. This sequence encodes CASEGQDYQGYTF.

The V gene is TRBV18, the J gene TRBJ1-4; D is unresolved. CDR1 KGHSH and CDR2 LQKENI come from the germline V gene. The CDR3 contains 13 residues. The V and J ends lost 2 bases and 5 bases respectively, with 6 bases between them. CDR3 coding DNA: TGTGCCAGCTCACCATTAGAAAATGAAAAACTGTTTTTT. Amino acids: CASSPLENEKLFF.

The rearrangement links TRBV5-1 to TRBJ2-1, with D tentatively TRBD2 (6 bases). The CDR3 consists of 17 residues. V lost 3 bases and J 5 bases, leaving 21 bases between the germline ends. Germline-derived CDR1 and CDR2 are SGHRS and YFSETQ. The CDR3 spells CASSYSSGGRNNNEQFF. CDR3 nucleotide sequence: TGCGCCAGCAGCTATTCCTCAGGAGGGCGGAATAACAATGAGCAGTTCTTC. Based on the CDR3 plus reference TRBV5-1 and TRBJ2-1, the full variable domain is KAGVTQTPRYLIKTRGQQVTLSCSPISGHRSVSWYQQTPGQGLQFLFEYFSETQRNKGNFPGRFSGRQFSNSRSEMNVSTLELGDSALYLCASSYSSGGRNNNEQFFGPGTRLTVL.

This clone was counted only a few times. V gene TRBV5-1 combines with J gene TRBJ2-7; possibly TRBD2 for D (7 bases). Trimming took 4 bases from V and 0 from J, leaving 17 bases between them. From germline, CDR1 is SGHRS and CDR2 YFSETQ. CDR3 length: 16 amino acids. In nucleotides, the CDR3 is TGCGCCAGCAGCCTGGTTTTGGGGGGGCCCTCCTACGAGCAGTACTTC. The encoded protein is CASSLVLGGPSYEQYF.

The rearrangement links TRBV24-1 to TRBJ2-3, with 11 bases lining up with TRBD1. CDR3 length: 17 residues. V lost 4 bases and J lost 2; bases outside the gene matches: 7. The V gene's germline CDR1 is KGHDR and CDR2 SFDVKD. The CDR3 DNA follows: TGTGCCACCAGTGACCCCGGGACAGGGGGATACACAGATACGCAGTATTTT. Translating it yields CATSDPGTGGYTDTQYF.

Comments on this clone: The sample holds other DNA sequences that translate to the same CDR3. The V gene is TRBV30, the J gene TRBJ2-7; no firm D call. The CDR3 contains 12 residues. Trimming pared 2 bases from V and 3 bases from J, leaving 8 bases between. CDR1 is GTSNPN, CDR2 SVGIG, per germline (reference sequence). This CDR3 is CAWSPGVYEQYF. The CDR3 DNA sequence: TGTGCCTGGAGTCCCGGAGTCTACGAGCAGTACTTC.

The V call is TRBV9, the J call TRBJ2-7; 7 bases align to TRBD2. The V gene's germline CDR1 is SGDLS and CDR2 YYNGEE. The ends lost 4 bases at V and 2 bases at J; junction bases unmatched: 12. The CDR3 length is 16 residues. This chain's CDR3 is CASSLGDTSATYEQYF. The CDR3 nucleotides are TGTGCCAGCAGCCTAGGGGATACTAGCGCAACCTACGAGCAGTACTTC.

The chain employs TRBV3-1 (or the pseudogene TRBV3-2) and TRBJ2-1, with 8 nucleotides matching TRBD2. V lost 10 bases, J lost 1 base, and 6 bases stayed unmatched. This CDR3 comprises 14 residues. Germline CDR1 reads LGHDT; CDR2 reads YNNKEL (reference sequence). Here the CDR3 reads CATQLAGSYNEQFF. The CDR3 DNA sequence: TGTGCCACACAATTAGCGGGGTCCTACAATGAGCAGTTCTTC.

V usage is TRBV6-6 and J usage is TRBJ2-5, with 9 bases that match TRBD1. Germline CDR1 MNHNY, CDR2 SVGAGI (reference sequence). CDR3 length: 13 residues. V lost 4 bases and J lost 7; bases outside the gene matches: 4. The CDR3 is CASSWDRDVTQYF. CDR3 nucleotides: TGTGCCAGCAGTTGGGACAGGGACGTGACCCAGTACTTC.

The V and J genes are TRBV7-2 and TRBJ2-3, with a weak D call TRBD2 (5 bases). Trimming shortened V by 1 base and J by 5 bases, and 10 bases separated the two germline ends. The germline CDR1 and CDR2 sequences are SGHTA and FQGNSA. The CDR3 consists of 14 residues. CDR3 in amino acids: CASSLERGVDTQYF. CDR3 coding DNA: TGTGCCAGCAGCTTAGAACGGGGTGTAGATACGCAGTATTTT.

The gene calls are TRBV10-3 and TRBJ2-2, with 8 bases matching TRBD2. J was trimmed by 3 bases and V by 6 bases; bases with no gene match: 6. CDR1 ENHRY and CDR2 SYGVKD come from the germline V gene. This CDR3 contains 15 residues. CDR3: CAIRKTSGDTGELFF. DNA for the CDR3: TGTGCCATCAGGAAAACTAGCGGTGACACCGGGGAGCTGTTTTTT.

The CDR3 coding sequence is TGCGCCAGCAGCTTGGAGGCAGGGTCGTACAATGAGCAGTTCTTC. Translation gives CASSLEAGSYNEQFF. V and J are TRBV5-1 and TRBJ2-1; a possible D gene is TRBD1 (5 bases). The CDR3 sequence is 15 residues long. The V end lost 0 bases, the J end lost 4 bases, and 11 bases lay between the germline ends. Germline V CDR1 and CDR2: SGHRS, YFSETQ.

As concerns this clone: The sample contains more than one DNA sequence encoding this CDR3. The chain employs TRBV27 and TRBJ1-3, with D perhaps TRBD1 (5 bases). Trimming removed 3 bases at V and 1 base at J, with 7 bases between. The CDR3 has 14 residues. CDR1 is MNHEY and CDR2 is SMNVEV in the germline V gene (reference sequence). Written as DNA, the CDR3 is TGTGCCAGCAGTTTGCGGGGGTCTGGAAACACCATATATTTT. Amino acid sequence: CASSLRGSGNTIYF.

The CDR3 is CASSQGLRRGGELFF. The CDR3 DNA follows: TGTGCCAGCAGCCAAGGTCTGAGGAGGGGTGGGGAGCTGTTTTTT. The chain couples TRBV3-1 (or the pseudogene TRBV3-2) to TRBJ2-2; tentative D call: TRBD2 (6 bases). The V and J ends lost 1 base and 8 bases respectively, with 14 bases between them. CDR3 length equals 15 residues. Germline lookup yields CDR1 LGHDT and CDR2 YNNKEL (reference sequence).

The chain carries TRBV7-2 and TRBJ2-1; 7 nucleotides align to TRBD2. Germline lookup yields CDR1 SGHTA and CDR2 FQGNSA. The ends lost 5 bases at V and 8 bases at J; junction bases unmatched: 6. The CDR3 contains 13 residues. CDR3 sequence: CASSVGLVDEQFF. The CDR3 coding sequence is TGTGCCAGCAGCGTAGGACTAGTCGATGAGCAGTTCTTC.